This T cell receptor beta chain stems from a study of technical replicates of blood from several donors. The CDR3 is 13 residues long. In germline, CDR1 is SGHAT, CDR2 FQDESV (reference sequence). TCRdb's copy holds only in-frame clones and misses some; the assay was immunoSEQ multiplex PCR. The sample holds roughly 65,000 clones, 75% to 90% seen once. A remark on this clone: The junction shows a germline mismatch at one end, possibly a read error.

Sequencing input: PBMCs. The sequence came from a human donor in good health. Some clones in this sample may be carry-over from other donors' samples. The genes are TRBV11-1 and TRBJ1-2; possibly TRBD1 for D (6 bases). The CDR3 loop reads CAGSRGHNYGYTF. As DNA, the CDR3 is TGTGCCGGCAGCAGGGGACATAACTATGGCTACACCTTC. Drawing the rest from reference TRBV11-1 and TRBJ1-2, the complete variable domain is EAEVAQSPRYKITEKSQAVAFWCDPISGHATLYWYRQILGQGPELLVQFQDESVVDDSQLPKDRFSAERLKGVDSTLKIQPAELGDSAMYLCAGSRGHNYGYTFGSGTRLTVV.